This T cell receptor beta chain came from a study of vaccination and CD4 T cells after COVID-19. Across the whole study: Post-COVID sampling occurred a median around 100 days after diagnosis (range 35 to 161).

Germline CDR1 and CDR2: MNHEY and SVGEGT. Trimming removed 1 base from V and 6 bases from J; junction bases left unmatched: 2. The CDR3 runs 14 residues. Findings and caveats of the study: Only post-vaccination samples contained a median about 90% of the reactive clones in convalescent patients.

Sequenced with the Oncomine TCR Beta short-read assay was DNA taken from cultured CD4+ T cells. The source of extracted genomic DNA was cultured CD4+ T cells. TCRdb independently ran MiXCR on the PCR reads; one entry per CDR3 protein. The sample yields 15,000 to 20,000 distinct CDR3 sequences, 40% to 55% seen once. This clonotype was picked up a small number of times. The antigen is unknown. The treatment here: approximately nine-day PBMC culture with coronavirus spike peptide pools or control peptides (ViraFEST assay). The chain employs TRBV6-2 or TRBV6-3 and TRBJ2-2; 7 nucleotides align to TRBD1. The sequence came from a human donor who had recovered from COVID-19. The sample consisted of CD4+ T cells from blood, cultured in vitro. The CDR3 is CASSYFDRAGELFF. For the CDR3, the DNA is TGTGCCAGCAGTTACTTCGACAGGGCCGGGGAGCTGTTTTTT.